This T cell receptor (beta chain) was retrieved from a study of shared clonotypes between healthy human individuals. V lost 6 bases and J lost 6; bases outside the gene matches: 5. The CDR3 has 14 amino acids. Germline V CDR1 and CDR2: SGHTA, FQGNSA. Only in-frame clones appear in the TCRdb table, and some are missing; sequencing was by immunoSEQ multiplex PCR. The profile shows approximately 640,000 clones, approximately 75% of them singletons. This clone was found once. Its antigen is not identified. General observations from the study: Non-shared clonotypes were found to have lower generation probabilities than the clonotypes that were shared by all four of the sorted-subset donors. Having only a few donors restricted how much genetic and exposure-history diversity was captured.

The specimen was memory CD4+ T cells sorted from blood. Subset here: CD45RA-negative fraction. This TCR derives from a woman aged 25 to 39 in good health. This sequence joins TRBV7-2 and TRBJ1-5, with 10 bases fitting TRBD1. CDR3 sequence: CASSSRTGGQPQHF. The CDR3 DNA sequence: TGTGCCAGCAGTTCACGGACAGGGGGTCAGCCCCAGCATTTT.